This entry lists 32 T cell receptor beta chains sequenced from one sample in a study of T cell responses to AZD1222 COVID-19 vaccine. Only in-frame clones appear in the TCRdb table, and some are missing; sequencing was by immunoSEQ multiplex PCR. Among 100,000 to 150,000 clones listed, about 90% were seen once. The material sequenced was peripheral blood, taken on day 0 of AZD1222 vaccination. All receptors derive from an adult in good health.

The table lists this clone with a count of one. The rearrangement joins TRBV6-2 or TRBV6-3 to TRBJ1-4, with D tentatively TRBD1 (5 bases). The CDR3 length is 14 residues. Per the germline V gene, CDR1 is MNHEY and CDR2 is SVGEGT. The V end was cut by 4 bases, the J end by 8 bases, with 14 bases between. The CDR3 protein is CASSSLRAGEKLFF. The CDR3 DNA is TGTGCCAGCAGTTCTCTCAGGGCCGGAGAAAAACTGTTTTTT.

The chain recombines TRBV18 with TRBJ2-5; D is unresolved. Germline V CDR1 and CDR2: KGHSH, LQKENI. The CDR3 spans 12 residues. V gave up 6 bases and J gave up 5 bases, with 10 bases separating them. This chain's CDR3 is CASSPGPETQYF. The CDR3 region has the DNA TGTGCCAGCTCCCCCGGTCCGGAGACCCAGTACTTC.

This chain uses TRBV28 with TRBJ1-2; D gene ambiguous. Trimming removed 4 bases at V and 5 bases at J, with 8 bases between. The length of the CDR3 is 12 residues. CDR1 and CDR2 (germline): MDHEN, SYDVKM. CDR3 residues: CASSSSVYGYTF. The CDR3 DNA reads as TGTGCCAGCAGTTCCTCGGTATATGGCTACACCTTC.

This sequence joins TRBV28 and TRBJ1-6; D is uncertain. CDR1 and CDR2 (germline): MDHEN, SYDVKM. Trimming left V 3 bases short and J 1 base short, with 4 bases between. The CDR3 covers 14 residues. Here the CDR3 DNA reads TGTGCCAGCAGTTTGAGGTCCTATAATTCACCCCTCCACTTT. It encodes CASSLRSYNSPLHF.

The chain couples TRBV19 to TRBJ2-5; the match to TRBD2 covers 9 bases. CDR1 and CDR2 from the germline V gene are LNHDA and SQIVND (reference sequence). Trimming cost V 4 bases and J 3 bases; bases outside gene matches: 6. The CDR3 has 15 amino acids. CDR3 coding DNA: TGTGCCAGTAGTAACCTTAGCGGGAGAAAAGAGACCCAGTACTTC. Translated: CASSNLSGRKETQYF.

CDR3: CASSLGGSLSYTF. DNA for the CDR3: TGTGCCAGCAGCTTAGGCGGGTCTCTAAGCTACACCTTC. This chain connects TRBV7-3 to TRBJ1-2; D uncertain. Deletions cut 2 bases from V and 9 bases from J, with 13 bases between. This CDR3 has 13 amino acids. Germline assignment: CDR1 SGHTA and CDR2 FQGTGA.

This clone was counted only a few times. The chain has TRBV5-4 and TRBJ1-6; 8 bases fit TRBD1. Germline CDR1 and CDR2: SGHNT and YYREEE (reference sequence). The CDR3 totals 14 residues. V shed 4 bases and J 10 bases; nucleotides not matched to a gene: 7. This CDR3 is CASSPDRVASPLHF. The CDR3 region has the DNA TGTGCCAGCAGCCCGGACAGGGTAGCGTCACCCCTCCACTTT.

The genes are TRBV7-2 and TRBJ1-1, with 7 bases that match TRBD1. The V gene end was trimmed by 7 bases and the J gene end by 4 bases; junction bases not matched to a gene: 9. CDR3 size: 14 residues. In germline, CDR1 is SGHTA, CDR2 FQGNSA. In DNA form, the CDR3 reads TGTGCCAGCAACCGACAGGGACCGGGCACTGAAGCTTTCTTT. This sequence encodes CASNRQGPGTEAFF.

The chain has TRBV11-3 and TRBJ2-2; tentative D call: TRBD2 (6 bases). Trimming stripped 7 bases from V and 4 bases from J, with 13 bases between. This CDR3 comprises 14 residues. Germline V lookup: CDR1 SGHNT, CDR2 YENEEA. The CDR3 DNA follows: TGTGCCAGCACCGCGGGGTCGAGCACCGGGGAGCTGTTTTTT. Translating gives CASTAGSSTGELFF.

The chain uses TRBV28 and TRBJ1-2; D is undetermined. The CDR3 is 12 amino acids. Trimming cost V 4 bases and J 8 bases, with 11 bases left between them. The germline V gene encodes CDR1 MDHEN and CDR2 SYDVKM. As DNA, the CDR3 is TGTGCCAGCAGTTCCTCCCCTATGGGCTACACCTTC. Translating gives CASSSSPMGYTF.

The chain uses TRBV6-2 or TRBV6-3 and TRBJ1-3; weak D call: TRBD1 (5 bases). Germline-derived CDR1 and CDR2 are MNHEY and SVGEGT. This CDR3 has 17 amino acids. Trimming cost V 4 bases and J 0 bases, with 16 bases left between them. The CDR3 sequence is CASSSLTDVISGNTIYF. The DNA for the CDR3 is TGTGCCAGCAGTTCTTTGACAGATGTGATCTCTGGAAACACCATATATTTT.

This clone was counted a single time. The chain combines TRBV4-3 with TRBJ2-7, with D perhaps TRBD2 (6 bases). V gave up 11 bases and J gave up 6 bases, with 23 bases separating them. The V gene's germline CDR1 is LGHNA and CDR2 YSLEER. The CDR3 has 14 residues. DNA for the CDR3: TGCGCCGGAGGCGGGAACCCTACAGAACGCGAGCAGTACTTC. It specifies CAGGGNPTEREQYF.

This clone came up once. The CDR3 sequence is CASRAEIRSEAFF. In nucleotides, the CDR3 is TGTGCCAGCCGGGCAGAAATTAGAAGTGAAGCTTTCTTT. The chain combines TRBV7-3 with TRBJ1-1; no reliable D call. This CDR3 has 13 residues. Germline CDR1 and CDR2: SGHTA and FQGTGA. The V gene lost 8 bases and the J gene lost 7 bases, with 17 bases spanning the gap.

The chain recombines TRBV29-1 with TRBJ2-5; TRBD2 is a possible D gene (5 bases). The CDR3 loop spans 13 amino acids. V gave up 1 base and J gave up 4 bases, with 10 bases separating them. Germline V gives CDR1 SQVTM, CDR2 ANQGSEA. CDR3 sequence reads: CSVEGSSGETQYF. CDR3 nucleotides: TGCAGCGTTGAAGGGTCCAGCGGAGAGACCCAGTACTTC.

V usage is TRBV7-8 and J usage is TRBJ2-3; 8 positions agree with TRBD2. This CDR3 is built from 15 residues. After removal of 2 bases from V and 1 base from J, the junction contained 2 bases not matched to a gene. The germline CDR1 and CDR2 sequences are SGHVS and FQNEAQ. The CDR3 sequence is CASSLRRGGTDTQYF. In nucleotides, the CDR3 is TGTGCCAGCAGCTTAAGGCGGGGGGGCACAGATACGCAGTATTTT.

V and J are TRBV12-3 or TRBV12-4 and TRBJ2-5; perhaps D is TRBD1 or TRBD2 (5 bases each). Trimming removed 8 bases from V and 5 bases from J, with 12 bases in between. The CDR3 is 12 amino acids. In nucleotides, the CDR3 is TGTGCCAGCGGGGGATCGGGGGAGACCCAGTACTTC. It is translated as CASGGSGETQYF.

This chain links TRBV10-1 with TRBJ1-5, with D hard to call. This CDR3 has 13 amino acids. Germline loops: CDR1 WNHNN, CDR2 SYGVQD (reference sequence). V lost 2 bases to trimming and J lost 3 bases, with 5 bases between them. CDR3 in DNA: TGCGCCAGCAGTGAGCGGATCAATCAGCCCCAGCATTTT. Translation gives CASSERINQPQHF.

The chain has TRBV24-1 and TRBJ2-3; tentative D call: TRBD2 (7 bases). This CDR3 has 15 amino acids. The V and J ends lost 0 bases and 3 bases respectively, with 9 bases between them. Germline V gives CDR1 KGHDR, CDR2 SFDVKD. CDR3 in amino acids: CATSDLKGGTDTQYF. The CDR3 coding sequence is TGTGCCACCAGTGATTTGAAGGGGGGGACAGATACGCAGTATTTT.

V is TRBV2 and J is TRBJ1-5, with D perhaps matching TRBD1 (6 bases). Trimming removed 5 bases at V and 2 bases at J, with 10 bases between. Germline CDR1 and CDR2: SNHLY and FYNNEI. The CDR3 sequence is 14 residues long. As DNA, the CDR3 is TGTGCCAGCAGTACTAGACAGGGCAATCAGCCCCAGCATTTT. This encodes CASSTRQGNQPQHF.

The V and J genes are TRBV24-1 and TRBJ1-2; 7 nucleotides line up with TRBD1. Germline loops: CDR1 KGHDR, CDR2 SFDVKD. The CDR3 sequence is 15 residues long. V lost 4 bases, J lost 10 bases, and 14 bases stayed unmatched. The CDR3 region is CATSDSRGTGDDYTF. The CDR3 DNA is TGTGCCACCAGTGACTCTAGAGGAACAGGGGATGACTACACCTTC.

The CDR3 loop reads CASSVGQTNQPQHF. The CDR3 coding sequence is TGTGCCAGCAGCGTAGGACAGACAAATCAGCCCCAGCATTTT. V is TRBV9 and J is TRBJ1-5, with D possibly being TRBD1 (5 bases). The CDR3 runs 14 residues. Germline CDR1 reads SGDLS; CDR2 reads YYNGEE. V gave up 0 bases and J gave up 4 bases, with 8 bases separating them.

J is TRBJ2-1 and V is TRBV9, with 8 bases matching TRBD1. This CDR3 spans 13 amino acids. From germline, CDR1 is SGDLS and CDR2 YYNGEE. V lost 3 bases and J lost 10; bases outside the gene matches: 6. The CDR3 nucleotides are TGTGCCAGCAGCGGAGACAGGGGCCCCGAGCAGTTCTTC. Protein: CASSGDRGPEQFF.

The chain uses TRBV7-2 and TRBJ1-2, with 7 bases matching TRBD1. V was clipped by 6 bases and J by 6 bases; unmatched bases: 4. Germline CDR1 is SGHTA and CDR2 is FQGNSA. This CDR3 spans 12 amino acids. Here the CDR3 reads CASSLDRNGYTF. DNA of the CDR3: TGTGCCAGCAGTTTGGACAGGAATGGCTACACCTTC.

The rearrangement joins TRBV28 to TRBJ2-7; a possible D gene is TRBD2 (6 bases). Deletions cut 7 bases from V and 7 bases from J, with 14 bases between. The CDR3 contains 12 residues. Germline lookup yields CDR1 MDHEN and CDR2 SYDVKM. The CDR3 reads CASTDGREEQYF. In nucleotides, the CDR3 is TGTGCCAGCACGGACGGGAGAGAGGAGCAGTACTTC.

This chain connects TRBV19 to TRBJ1-4; possible D gene TRBD1, 5 bases. Germline V gene lookup returns CDR1 LNHDA and CDR2 SQIVND (reference sequence). The CDR3 extends over 14 amino acids. The V end was cut by 6 bases, the J end by 3 bases, with 11 bases between. CDR3 amino acids: CASSSRGSNEKLFF. The DNA for the CDR3 is TGTGCCAGTAGCTCCCGGGGGTCTAATGAAAAACTGTTTTTT. The full variable domain, its missing parts supplied by reference TRBV19 and TRBJ1-4, is DGGITQSPKYLFRKEGQNVTLSCEQNLNHDAMYWYRQDPGQGLRLIYYSQIVNDFQKGDIAEGYSVSREKKESFPLTVTSAQKNPTAFYLCASSSRGSNEKLFFGSGTQLSVL.

The V call is TRBV14, the J call TRBJ1-6, with a possible D match to TRBD1 (5 bases). Looked up from germline, CDR1 is SGHDN and CDR2 is FVKESK. The CDR3 has 16 amino acids. Between the trimmed V and J ends, which lost 2 bases and 0 bases, there was a span of 8 bases. The CDR3 here is CASSQIQVSYNSPLHF. The CDR3 nucleotides read TGTGCCAGCAGCCAAATACAGGTCTCCTATAATTCACCCCTCCACTTT.

This chain connects TRBV6-1 to TRBJ2-1; a weak D match, TRBD2 (6 bases). Deletions cut 4 bases from V and 2 bases from J, with 15 bases between. Germline-derived CDR1 and CDR2 are MNHNS and SASEGT. The CDR3 extends over 16 amino acids. The CDR3 nucleotides read TGTGCCAGCAGTGGCCAGACTAGTACGGCCTACAATGAGCAGTTCTTC. Translating it yields CASSGQTSTAYNEQFF.

The chain couples TRBV6-5 to TRBJ2-1; D not resolved. Germline CDR1 is MNHEY and CDR2 is SVGAGI. V lost 0 bases and J 5 bases, leaving 8 bases between the germline ends. The CDR3 has 14 residues. Here the CDR3 reads CASSYSSDDNEQFF. The CDR3 bases are TGTGCCAGCAGTTACTCGTCGGACGACAATGAGCAGTTCTTC.

This chain joins TRBV2 and TRBJ2-5; 10 bases are a match to TRBD2. The germline V gene has CDR1 SNHLY and CDR2 FYNNEI. V lost 5 bases, J lost 5 bases, and 8 bases stayed unmatched. The CDR3 has 15 amino acids. In DNA form, the CDR3 reads TGTGCCAGCAGTCCGGTAGCGGGAGGTAGGGAGACCCAGTACTTC. Protein sequence: CASSPVAGGRETQYF.

A single count supports this clone. The rearrangement joins TRBV5-4 to TRBJ1-4; D uncertain. V lost 3 bases and J lost 0, with 9 bases in between. CDR1 is SGHNT, CDR2 YYREEE, per germline (reference sequence). The CDR3 extends over 15 amino acids. The CDR3 DNA follows: TGTGCCAGCAGCTCTGGACGGTCAACTAATGAAAAACTGTTTTTT. Translated, it gives CASSSGRSTNEKLFF. The full variable domain, in which reference TRBV5-4 and TRBJ1-4 provide the parts outside the CDR3, is ETGVTQSPTHLIKTRGQQVTLRCSSQSGHNTVSWYQQALGQGPQFIFQYYREEENGRGNFPPRFSGLQFPNYSSELNVNALELDDSALYLCASSSGRSTNEKLFFGSGTQLSVL.

This chain links TRBV28 with TRBJ2-1; weak D call: TRBD2 (6 bases). The V gene's germline CDR1 is MDHEN and CDR2 SYDVKM. The CDR3 covers 20 residues. Trimming pared 2 bases from V and 3 bases from J, leaving 26 bases between. CDR3 in DNA: TGTGCCAGCAGTTTAAGGGAGGAGGTCATGCGGCACGCTTTCTACAATGAGCAGTTCTTC. This sequence encodes CASSLREEVMRHAFYNEQFF.

The genes are TRBV30 and TRBJ1-3; no clear D. The V and J ends lost 0 bases and 3 bases respectively, with 3 bases between them. In germline, CDR1 is GTSNPN, CDR2 SVGIG (reference sequence). The CDR3 has 12 amino acids. The CDR3 nucleotides are TGTGCCTGGAGTGTAGATGGAAACACCATATATTTT. Translating gives CAWSVDGNTIYF.